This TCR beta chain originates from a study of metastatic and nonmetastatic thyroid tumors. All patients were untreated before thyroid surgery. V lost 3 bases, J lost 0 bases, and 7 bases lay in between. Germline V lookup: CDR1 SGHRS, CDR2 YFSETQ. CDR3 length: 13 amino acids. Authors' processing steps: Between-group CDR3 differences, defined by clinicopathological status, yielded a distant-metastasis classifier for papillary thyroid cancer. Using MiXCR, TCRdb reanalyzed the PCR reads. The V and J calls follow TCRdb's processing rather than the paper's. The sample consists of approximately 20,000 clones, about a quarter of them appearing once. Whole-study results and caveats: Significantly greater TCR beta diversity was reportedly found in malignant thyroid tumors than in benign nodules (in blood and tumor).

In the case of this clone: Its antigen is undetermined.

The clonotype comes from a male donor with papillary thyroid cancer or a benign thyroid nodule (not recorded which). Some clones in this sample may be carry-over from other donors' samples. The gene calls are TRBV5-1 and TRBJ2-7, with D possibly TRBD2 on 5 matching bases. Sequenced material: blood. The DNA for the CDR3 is TGCGCCAGCAGCTCGGCGGGCTCCTACGAGCAGTACTTC. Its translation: CASSSAGSYEQYF.